These 2 T cell receptor beta chains were all obtained from the same sample, sequenced in a study of memory CD4+ T cells and cytomegalovirus serostatus. The sort gate was single viable CD3+CD4+CD8-CD45RO+ cells for memory CD4+ T cells. The assay was immunoSEQ multiplex PCR, and TCRdb's table has in-frame clones only and misses some. This table has about 50,000 clones, under 80% appearing once. What was sequenced was memory CD4+ T cells from blood. These receptors were collected from an adult in good health and CMV-seronegative.

This chain connects TRBV5-6 to TRBJ2-5; 7 nucleotides align to TRBD2. V was pared by 4 bases and J by 5 bases, with 11 bases of the junction left unmatched. Per germline, CDR1 SGHDT and CDR2 YYEEEE. CDR3 length equals 15 residues. The CDR3 bases are TGTGCCAGCAGCCAACTCGCGGGGGAATATGAGACCCAGTACTTC. Translation gives CASSQLAGEYETQYF. Full variable domain (rest looked up from reference TRBV5-6 and TRBJ2-5): DAGVTQSPTHLIKTRGQQVTLRCSPKSGHDTVSWYQQALGQGPQFIFQYYEEEERQRGNFPDRFSGHQFPNYSSELNVNALLLGDSALYLCASSQLAGEYETQYFGPGTRLLVL.

The gene calls are TRBV11-1 and TRBJ1-1, with D perhaps matching TRBD1 (5 bases). This CDR3 comprises 13 residues. Deletions cut 2 bases from V and 4 bases from J, with 8 bases between. CDR1 is SGHAT and CDR2 is FQDESV in the germline V gene (reference sequence). DNA for the CDR3: TGTGCCAGCAGCTTACAGGGCGGCACTGAAGCTTTCTTT. Amino acid sequence: CASSLQGGTEAFF.